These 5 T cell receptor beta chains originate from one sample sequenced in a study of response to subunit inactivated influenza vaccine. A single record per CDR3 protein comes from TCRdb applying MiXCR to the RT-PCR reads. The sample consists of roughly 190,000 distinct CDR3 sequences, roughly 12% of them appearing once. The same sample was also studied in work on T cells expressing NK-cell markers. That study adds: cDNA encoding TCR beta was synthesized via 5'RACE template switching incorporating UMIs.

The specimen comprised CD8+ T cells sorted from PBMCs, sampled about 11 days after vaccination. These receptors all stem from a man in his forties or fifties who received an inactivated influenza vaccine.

The CDR3 DNA reads TGTGCCAGCAGTTACTCGGGGTCAGGGGACCAGTTCTTC. It codes for CASSYSGSGDQFF. The rearrangement joins TRBV6-2 or TRBV6-3 to TRBJ2-1, with a tentative D call TRBD1 (6 bases). Germline V gene lookup returns CDR1 MNHEY and CDR2 SVGEGT. This CDR3 region has 13 residues. Trimming shortened V by 0 bases and J by 13 bases, and 13 bases separated the two germline ends.

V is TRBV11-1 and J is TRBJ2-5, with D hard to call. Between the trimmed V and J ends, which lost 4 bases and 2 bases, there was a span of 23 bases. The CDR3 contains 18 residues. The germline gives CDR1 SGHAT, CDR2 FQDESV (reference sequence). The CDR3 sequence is CASSSTLTSRMVQETQYF. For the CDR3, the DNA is TGTGCCAGCAGCTCGACTCTGACGTCCAGGATGGTGCAAGAGACCCAGTACTTC.

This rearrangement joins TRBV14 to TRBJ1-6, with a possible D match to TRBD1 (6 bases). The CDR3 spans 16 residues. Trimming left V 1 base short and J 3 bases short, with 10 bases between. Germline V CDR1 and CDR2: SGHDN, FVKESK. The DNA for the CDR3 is TGTGCCAGCAGCCAAGGGACAGCACTCTATAATTCACCCCTCCACTTT. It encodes CASSQGTALYNSPLHF.

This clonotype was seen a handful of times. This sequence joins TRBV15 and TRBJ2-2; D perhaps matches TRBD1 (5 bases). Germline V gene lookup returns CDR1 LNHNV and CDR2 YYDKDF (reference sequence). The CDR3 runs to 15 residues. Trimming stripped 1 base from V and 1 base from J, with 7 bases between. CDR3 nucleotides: TGTGCCACCAGCAGAGGCCAGGGGAACACCGGGGAGCTGTTTTTT. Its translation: CATSRGQGNTGELFF.

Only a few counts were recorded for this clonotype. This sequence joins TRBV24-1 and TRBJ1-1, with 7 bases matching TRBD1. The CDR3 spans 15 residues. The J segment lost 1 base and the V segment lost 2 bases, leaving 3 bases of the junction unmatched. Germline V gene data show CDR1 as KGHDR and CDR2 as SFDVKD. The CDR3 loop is CATSDYEGANTEAFF. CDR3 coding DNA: TGTGCCACCAGTGATTATGAGGGGGCGAACACTGAAGCTTTCTTT.